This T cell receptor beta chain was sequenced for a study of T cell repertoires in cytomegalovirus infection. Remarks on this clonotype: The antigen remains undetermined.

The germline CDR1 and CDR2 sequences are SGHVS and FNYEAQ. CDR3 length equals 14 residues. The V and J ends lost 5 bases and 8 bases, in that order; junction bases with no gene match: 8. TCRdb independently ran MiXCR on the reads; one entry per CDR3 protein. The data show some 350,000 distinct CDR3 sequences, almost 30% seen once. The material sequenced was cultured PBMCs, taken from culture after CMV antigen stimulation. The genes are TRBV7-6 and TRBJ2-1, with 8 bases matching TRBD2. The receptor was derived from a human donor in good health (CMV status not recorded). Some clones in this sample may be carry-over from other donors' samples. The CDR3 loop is CASSHSGGLDEQFF. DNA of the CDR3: TGTGCCAGCAGCCACTCGGGAGGGCTAGATGAGCAGTTCTTC.